Below are 17 T cell receptor beta chains sequenced from a single sample in a study of control samples from healthy donors and cancer patients. Libraries were prepared by immunoSEQ multiplex PCR; TCRdb keeps only in-frame clonotypes and omits some of them. Of some 20,000 clones listed, more than 70% were seen once; the top ten hold more than 9%. The material sequenced was PBMCs. The origin of the receptors is a woman aged 65 to 85 with colorectal cancer.

The chain links TRBV29-1 to TRBJ1-1; tentative D call: TRBD1 (6 bases). Trimming removed 2 bases at V and 1 base at J, with 11 bases between. Germline values: CDR1 SQVTM, CDR2 ANQGSEA. The CDR3 has 14 amino acids. Here the CDR3 reads CSVESQQGNTEAFF. The DNA for the CDR3 is TGCAGCGTTGAATCCCAACAGGGGAACACTGAAGCTTTCTTT.

The chain carries TRBV4-3 and TRBJ2-2; 8 nucleotides match TRBD2. V shed 4 bases and J 3 bases; nucleotides not matched to a gene: 7. From germline, CDR1 is LGHNA and CDR2 YSLEER. The CDR3 contains 16 residues. CDR3 sequence reads: CASSPGGLVYTGELFF. The CDR3 nucleotides read TGCGCCAGCAGCCCCGGGGGACTAGTCTACACCGGGGAGCTGTTTTTT.

The genes are TRBV5-1 and TRBJ2-3, with 14 bases fitting TRBD2. CDR3 length: 16 residues. J lost 5 bases, V lost 2 bases, and 4 bases had no gene match. Germline V gene data show CDR1 as SGHRS and CDR2 as YFSETQ. CDR3 coding DNA: TGCGCCAGCAGCTTCCAAGGGACTAGCGGGGGAGATACGCAGTATTTT. Translated: CASSFQGTSGGDTQYF.

The V gene is TRBV7-6, the J gene TRBJ1-1; D uncertain. V lost 1 base to trimming and J lost 2 bases, with 8 bases between them. Germline V gives CDR1 SGHVS, CDR2 FNYEAQ. The length of the CDR3 is 14 residues. CDR3 coding DNA: TGTGCCAGCAGCTTAGGGGCCTTCAACACTGAAGCTTTCTTT. Residues: CASSLGAFNTEAFF.

The chain combines TRBV6-2 or TRBV6-3 with TRBJ2-3; D call uncertain. The CDR3 extends over 13 amino acids. The V end was cut by 5 bases, the J end by 1 base, with 7 bases between. The germline CDR1 and CDR2 sequences are MNHEY and SVGEGT. The CDR3 DNA reads TGTGCCAGCAGTCCCCGTCGCACAGATACGCAGTATTTT. Its translation is CASSPRRTDTQYF.

This chain connects TRBV7-9 to TRBJ1-1; TRBD1 might be the D (6 bases). V lost 5 bases and J 1 base, leaving 14 bases between the germline ends. The CDR3 runs 15 residues. The germline V gene has CDR1 SEHNR and CDR2 FQNEAQ (reference sequence). The CDR3: CASSPLDSQNTEAFF. CDR3 sequence (DNA): TGTGCCAGCAGCCCCCTGGACAGTCAGAACACTGAAGCTTTCTTT.

The CDR3 bases are TGTGCCAGCAGCCTCGACAGGACTAATCAGCCCCAGCATTTT. Translating it yields CASSLDRTNQPQHF. This chain joins TRBV6-2 or TRBV6-3 and TRBJ1-5; perhaps TRBD1 as D (6 bases). CDR1 and CDR2 (germline): MNHEY, SVGEGT. This CDR3 contains 14 residues. Trimming pared 6 bases from V and 4 bases from J, leaving 13 bases between.

In DNA, the CDR3 is TGCGCCAGCAGCCAAGATTGGCTAGCGGGAATCACAGATACGCAGTATTTT. Its translation is CASSQDWLAGITDTQYF. The rearrangement links TRBV4-3 to TRBJ2-3; 9 nucleotides agree with TRBD2. The CDR3 covers 17 residues. Trimming at V came to 0 bases and at J to 2 bases, leaving 6 bases not matched to a gene. Germline CDR1 LGHNA, CDR2 YSLEER.

V usage is TRBV15 and J usage is TRBJ1-5; D is perhaps TRBD1 (6 bases). Trimming pared 5 bases from V and 1 base from J, leaving 9 bases between. Germline V gene data show CDR1 as LNHNV and CDR2 as YYDKDF (reference sequence). The CDR3 extends over 14 amino acids. CDR3 region: CATSGDRSNQPQHF. The CDR3 DNA reads as TGTGCCACCAGCGGTGACAGGAGCAATCAGCCCCAGCATTTT.

This rearrangement joins TRBV7-9 to TRBJ1-2, with 9 bases lining up with TRBD1. Germline trimming cut 5 bases from V and 5 bases from J; bases unmatched to any gene: 15. CDR1 and CDR2 (germline): SEHNR, FQNEAQ (reference sequence). CDR3 length equals 17 residues. The CDR3 loop is CASSIGTRDRVGYGYTF. In nucleotides, the CDR3 is TGTGCCAGCAGCATAGGGACCCGGGACAGGGTAGGGTATGGCTACACCTTC.

The rearrangement links TRBV14 to TRBJ2-5, with TRBD2 identical over 14 bases. With V trimmed by 3 bases and J by 2 bases, 2 bases remained unmatched. Germline V CDR1 and CDR2: SGHDN, FVKESK. The CDR3 has 16 residues. The DNA of the CDR3 is TGTGCCAGCAGCCACTGGACTAGCGGGAGGCAAGAGACCCAGTACTTC. The encoded protein is CASSHWTSGRQETQYF.

The CDR3 DNA follows: TGTGCCAGCAGTTCCACGTCATCCTACAATGAGCAGTTCTTC. Translating gives CASSSTSSYNEQFF. The chain links TRBV6-2 or TRBV6-3 to TRBJ2-1; no definite D call. The CDR3 runs 14 residues. V was cut by 4 bases and J by 1 base, with 8 bases left in between. The germline V gene has CDR1 MNHEY and CDR2 SVGEGT.

The V call is TRBV27, the J call TRBJ1-6; D might be TRBD1 (5 bases). The germline V and J ends were trimmed by 5 bases and 7 bases, with 15 bases remaining between them. This CDR3 has 15 amino acids. Germline values: CDR1 MNHEY, CDR2 SMNVEV (reference sequence). Here the CDR3 reads CASSAQGLPNSPLHF. The DNA for the CDR3 is TGTGCCAGCAGTGCCCAGGGTCTCCCGAATTCACCCCTCCACTTT.

The chain joins TRBV30 to TRBJ2-5, with D perhaps assigned TRBD1 or TRBD2 (5 bases each). V gave up 5 bases and J gave up 5 bases, with 9 bases separating them. Germline-derived CDR1 and CDR2 are GTSNPN and SVGIG (reference sequence). The CDR3 covers 11 residues. CDR3 sequence reads: CAWAWGETQYF. The CDR3 DNA reads TGTGCCTGGGCGTGGGGGGAGACCCAGTACTTC.

The chain is built from TRBV4-1 and TRBJ1-1; D is ambiguous. V was pared by 0 bases and J by 5 bases, with 10 bases between. The germline V gene has CDR1 MGHRA and CDR2 YSYEKL. The CDR3 runs to 14 residues. The CDR3 reads CASSQDPPLTEAFF. CDR3 in DNA: TGCGCCAGCAGCCAAGATCCACCGTTAACTGAAGCTTTCTTT.

The J gene is TRBJ1-4, the V gene TRBV7-2, with D perhaps matching TRBD1 (5 bases). V dropped 6 bases and J dropped 7 bases, with 21 bases sitting between them. Germline assignment: CDR1 SGHTA and CDR2 FQGNSA. The CDR3 runs to 16 residues. DNA for the CDR3: TGTGCCAGCAGTCCCCCTGACATGACGGGGGGTGAAAAACTGTTTTTT. Its protein is CASSPPDMTGGEKLFF.

The chain combines TRBV6-2 or TRBV6-3 with TRBJ2-3; perhaps TRBD2 as D (5 bases). Germline values: CDR1 MNHEY, CDR2 SVGEGT. Trimming removed 2 bases from V and 2 bases from J, with 14 bases in between. This CDR3 is built from 16 residues. DNA for the CDR3: TGTGCCAGCAGTTACGAAACTAGAGGTGTCACAGATACGCAGTATTTT. Translating it yields CASSYETRGVTDTQYF.